Below, one T cell receptor beta chain is given with its context. These data are taken from a study of cytomegalovirus exposure and HLA in healthy donors. The primer mix had 60 Vbeta and 13 Jbeta primers. The method was immunoSEQ multiplex PCR; TCRdb's version includes in-frame clones alone and lacks a portion of them. The sample includes more than 100,000 clones, 74% of them seen just once. The CDR3 is 13 amino acids. The V gene's germline CDR1 is SEHNR and CDR2 FQNEAQ (reference sequence). Trimming left V 8 bases short and J 3 bases short, with 13 bases between. The chain carries TRBV7-9 and TRBJ2-5, with a possible D match to TRBD2 (6 bases). The source of this sequence is a woman between 45 and 60 years old in good health and CMV-seropositive. Sample: PBMCs. In DNA, the CDR3 is TGTGCCAGCCACCGGGACTCTGAAGAGACCCAGTACTTC. It specifies CASHRDSEETQYF.